The 30 T cell receptor beta chains listed next were all sequenced from one sample in a study of cytomegalovirus exposure and HLA in healthy donors. Primers included in the PCR were 60 Vbeta and 13 Jbeta primers. Only in-frame clones appear in the TCRdb table, and some are missing; sequencing was by immunoSEQ multiplex PCR. The listing contains about 200,000 clones. The sequenced sample consisted of PBMCs. Receptors originate from a girl aged 2 to 9 in good health and CMV-seropositive.

The rearrangement joins TRBV5-1 to TRBJ2-3; D not resolved. Trimming cost V 9 bases and J 0 bases, with 11 bases left between them. CDR3 size: 13 residues. CDR1 and CDR2 (germline): SGHRS, YFSETQ. The CDR3 coding sequence is TGCGCCACCCGCGAAACTAGCACAGATACGCAGTATTTT. Its translation: CATRETSTDTQYF.

The chain employs TRBV7-6 and TRBJ2-5; D possibly corresponds to TRBD1 (6 bases). The J call may not be correct, given that the DNA end is closer to TRBJ2-7. Germline CDR1 SGHVS, CDR2 FNYEAQ. This CDR3 has 16 amino acids. The chain's CDR3 is CASSLSDSPAYYEQYF. Written as DNA, the CDR3 is TGTGCCAGCAGCTTGTCGGACAGTCCGGCGTACTACGAGCAGTACTTC.

J is TRBJ1-5 and V is TRBV5-6, with a possible D match to TRBD1 (5 bases). This CDR3 is 17 amino acids long. V lost 0 bases and J lost 11, with 24 bases in between. Germline lookup yields CDR1 SGHDT and CDR2 YYEEEE. The CDR3 DNA is TGTGCCAGCAGCTTGGTTTTCGGAGGGGATGAGCAATCAGCCCAGCATTTT. As protein: CASSLVFGGDEQSAQHF.

The chain couples TRBV27 to TRBJ1-2, with 7 bases lining up with TRBD1. Germline CDR1 reads MNHEY; CDR2 reads SMNVEV (reference sequence). The CDR3 is made up of 15 amino acids. Trimming cost V 6 bases and J 6 bases; bases outside gene matches: 13. The CDR3, as DNA: TGTGCCAGCAGGCCTAAACGAGACAGGGCCGATGGCTACACCTTC. Protein product: CASRPKRDRADGYTF.

This chain connects TRBV9 to TRBJ2-5; TRBD1 might be the D (5 bases). The end of the DNA aligns better with TRBJ2-7, so the J call may be wrong. This CDR3 has 16 amino acids. CDR1 is SGDLS and CDR2 is YYNGEE in the germline V gene. The CDR3 protein is CASSAALQEGSYEQYF. DNA for the CDR3: TGTGCCAGCAGCGCCGCGTTACAGGAAGGAAGCTACGAGCAGTACTTC.

The V and J genes are TRBV13 and TRBJ2-7; the match to TRBD1 covers 8 bases. The V gene's germline CDR1 is PRHDT and CDR2 FYEKMQ (reference sequence). The CDR3 consists of 14 residues. Germline trimming cut 5 bases from V and 3 bases from J; bases unmatched to any gene: 6. This chain's CDR3 is CASSEGQGLYEQYF. In DNA, the CDR3 is TGTGCCAGCAGCGAAGGACAGGGTCTCTACGAGCAGTACTTC.

The chain links TRBV5-1 to TRBJ1-1; no clear D. Per the germline V gene, CDR1 is SGHRS and CDR2 is YFSETQ. The CDR3 loop spans 14 amino acids. The ends were cut back, 4 bases at V and 1 base at J, with 11 bases in the middle. The CDR3 here is CASSPVAGNTEAFF. The CDR3 coding sequence is TGCGCCAGCAGCCCTGTGGCGGGGAACACTGAAGCTTTCTTT.

This chain uses TRBV10-3 with TRBJ2-7; TRBD2 might be the D (5 bases). This CDR3 is 14 amino acids long. From germline, CDR1 is ENHRY and CDR2 SYGVKD. The V end was cut by 0 bases, the J end by 5 bases, with 11 bases between. The chain's CDR3 is CAISESQTTDEQYF. For the CDR3, the DNA is TGTGCCATCAGTGAGTCACAGACTACGGACGAGCAGTACTTC.

The CDR3 reads CSAGTGGRGEQFF. The DNA of the CDR3 is TGCAGCGCTGGGACAGGGGGCCGTGGTGAGCAGTTCTTC. This chain links TRBV29-1 with TRBJ2-1; TRBD1 matches at 12 bases. In germline, CDR1 is SQVTM, CDR2 ANQGSEA. Trimming cost V 7 bases and J 9 bases; bases outside gene matches: 7. The CDR3 sequence is 13 residues long.

This chain joins TRBV7-9 and TRBJ2-3; 7 bases are shared with TRBD1. Germline V gene lookup returns CDR1 SEHNR and CDR2 FQNEAQ (reference sequence). V lost 2 bases, J lost 5 bases, and 7 bases stayed unmatched. The CDR3 is 15 amino acids. DNA of the CDR3: TGTGCCAGCAGCTTACAGGGGGTTGTTGTAGATACGCAGTATTTT. Protein sequence: CASSLQGVVVDTQYF.

The rearrangement links TRBV27 to TRBJ2-7; perhaps TRBD2 as D (5 bases). This CDR3 has 11 residues. Trimming left V 4 bases short and J 9 bases short, with 10 bases between. The V gene's germline CDR1 is MNHEY and CDR2 SMNVEV (reference sequence). CDR3 nucleotide sequence: TGTGCCAGCAGTTCTCGGGGTGTGCAGTACTTC. The encoded protein is CASSSRGVQYF.

The J gene is TRBJ1-1, the V gene TRBV5-1; 9 nucleotides match TRBD1. V dropped 3 bases and J dropped 7; count of bases not matched to a gene: 13. CDR3 length equals 16 residues. Germline V gives CDR1 SGHRS, CDR2 YFSETQ. The chain's CDR3 is CASSSGQGGFGVEAFF. CDR3 DNA sequence: TGCGCCAGCAGCTCGGGACAGGGAGGGTTTGGGGTTGAAGCTTTCTTT. Full variable domain (missing parts from reference TRBV5-1 and TRBJ1-1): KAGVTQTPRYLIKTRGQQVTLSCSPISGHRSVSWYQQTPGQGLQFLFEYFSETQRNKGNFPGRFSGRQFSNSRSEMNVSTLELGDSALYLCASSSGQGGFGVEAFFGQGTRLTVV.

V and J are TRBV27 and TRBJ1-2; D unclear. This CDR3 has 15 residues. In germline, CDR1 is MNHEY, CDR2 SMNVEV (reference sequence). The V end was cut by 5 bases, the J end by 8 bases, with 21 bases between. This CDR3 reads CASSPHGVGSGGYTF. CDR3 in DNA: TGTGCCAGCAGTCCCCACGGGGTGGGGTCGGGCGGCTACACCTTC.

DNA for the CDR3: TGCGCCAGCAGTGACGGCGGGGAGCTGTTTTTT. Translating it yields CASSDGGELFF. The V and J genes are TRBV10-1 and TRBJ2-2; no clear D gene. The CDR3 has 11 amino acids. The germline CDR1 and CDR2 sequences are WNHNN and SYGVQD (reference sequence). V lost 3 bases and J 7 bases, leaving 3 bases between the germline ends.

The chain joins TRBV15 to TRBJ2-3; 9 bases match TRBD2. This CDR3 contains 16 residues. Trimming took 2 bases from V and 4 from J; bases not matched to a gene: 7. Germline CDR1 LNHNV, CDR2 YYDKDF (reference sequence). The CDR3 coding sequence is TGTGCCACCAGCAGATCAAAGGGACTAGCATCAGATACGCAGTATTTT. As protein: CATSRSKGLASDTQYF.

V is TRBV7-9 and J is TRBJ2-3, with TRBD2 identical over 7 bases. Germline lookup yields CDR1 SEHNR and CDR2 FQNEAQ (reference sequence). CDR3 size: 15 residues. V dropped 8 bases and J dropped 5; count of bases not matched to a gene: 13. CDR3 nucleotide sequence: TGTGCCAGCTCCCCGAGAGCGGGGAAAGGAGATACGCAGTATTTT. It translates to CASSPRAGKGDTQYF. The full variable domain, completed using reference TRBV7-9 and TRBJ2-3, is DTGVSQNPRHKITKRGQNVTFRCDPISEHNRLYWYRQTLGQGPEFLTYFQNEAQLEKSRLLSDRFSAERPKGSFSTLEIQRTEQGDSAMYLCASSPRAGKGDTQYFGPGTRLTVL.

The V gene is TRBV14, the J gene TRBJ2-1; D remains unclear. V was trimmed by 1 base and J by 6 bases, leaving 7 bases between them. The CDR3 has 13 amino acids. The V gene's germline CDR1 is SGHDN and CDR2 FVKESK. CDR3 bases: TGTGCCAGCAGCCAAGGGGCCGGCAATGAGCAGTTCTTC. Protein: CASSQGAGNEQFF.

This chain links TRBV5-1 with TRBJ2-5, with TRBD2 matching over 12 bases. The CDR3 consists of 16 residues. Germline assignment: CDR1 SGHRS and CDR2 YFSETQ. V was pared by 4 bases and J by 1 base, with 5 bases of the junction left unmatched. The CDR3 here is CASSSGGLAGQETQYF. The CDR3 DNA follows: TGCGCCAGCAGCAGCGGGGGACTAGCGGGCCAAGAGACCCAGTACTTC. The full variable domain, completed using reference TRBV5-1 and TRBJ2-5, is KAGVTQTPRYLIKTRGQQVTLSCSPISGHRSVSWYQQTPGQGLQFLFEYFSETQRNKGNFPGRFSGRQFSNSRSEMNVSTLELGDSALYLCASSSGGLAGQETQYFGPGTRLLVL.

The V gene is TRBV5-1, the J gene TRBJ1-1; 7 nucleotides match TRBD1. CDR3 size: 15 residues. V lost 0 bases and J lost 5; bases outside the gene matches: 7. Germline V gives CDR1 SGHRS, CDR2 YFSETQ. Here the CDR3 reads CASSLDGRGITEAFF. The CDR3 DNA is TGCGCCAGCAGCTTGGACGGCAGGGGGATTACTGAAGCTTTCTTT.

This rearrangement joins TRBV10-3 to TRBJ1-1; the D is unclear. Germline lookup yields CDR1 ENHRY and CDR2 SYGVKD. The CDR3 is 14 amino acids. The V end lost 5 bases, the J end lost 1 base, and 11 bases lay between the germline ends. CDR3: CAISISVKNTEAFF. The CDR3 region has the DNA TGTGCCATCAGTATTTCCGTTAAGAACACTGAAGCTTTCTTT.

The V and J genes are TRBV29-1 and TRBJ2-5, with D tentatively TRBD1 (6 bases). Germline assignment: CDR1 SQVTM and CDR2 ANQGSEA. This CDR3 region has 15 residues. Trimming pared 4 bases from V and 2 bases from J, leaving 17 bases between. CDR3 nucleotide sequence: TGCAGCGTTGGAGTGCAAGGCAGGGGTCAAGAGACCCAGTACTTC. This translates into CSVGVQGRGQETQYF.

The CDR3 nucleotides read TGTGCCTGGATAGGGGACTACGAGCAGTACTTC. Its protein product is CAWIGDYEQYF. The rearrangement links TRBV30 to TRBJ2-7; a weak D match, TRBD1 (5 bases). Between the trimmed V and J ends, which lost 4 bases and 3 bases, there was a span of 7 bases. The germline gives CDR1 GTSNPN, CDR2 SVGIG (reference sequence). The CDR3 sequence is 11 residues long.

The V call is TRBV2, the J call TRBJ2-7; 10 bases are shared with TRBD2. Germline-derived CDR1 and CDR2 are SNHLY and FYNNEI. CDR3 length equals 14 residues. V was pared by 6 bases and J by 2 bases, with 4 bases of the junction left unmatched. DNA for the CDR3: TGTGCCAGCAGCGGGACTAGCGCTACCTACGAGCAGTACTTC. Its protein product is CASSGTSATYEQYF.

The V and J genes are TRBV11-3 and TRBJ2-3, with TRBD2 as a possible D gene (6 bases). The CDR3 loop spans 15 amino acids. CDR1 and CDR2 (germline): SGHNT, YENEEA. V was trimmed by 5 bases and J by 0 bases, leaving 12 bases between them. The CDR3 region has the DNA TGTGCCAGCAGCCTAATAGCGGCTAGCACAGATACGCAGTATTTT. It translates to CASSLIAASTDTQYF. The full variable domain, completed using reference TRBV11-3 and TRBJ2-3, is EAGVVQSPRYKIIEKKQPVAFWCNPISGHNTLYWYLQNLGQGPELLIRYENEEAVDDSQLPKDRFSAERLKGVDSTLKIQPAELGDSAVYLCASSLIAASTDTQYFGPGTRLTVL.

The chain links TRBV7-9 to TRBJ1-2, with 7 positions matching TRBD1. Germline V gene lookup returns CDR1 SEHNR and CDR2 FQNEAQ (reference sequence). V lost 0 bases to trimming and J lost 8 bases; unmatched junction nucleotides: 9. CDR3 size: 15 residues. CDR3 bases: TGTGCCAGCAGCTTAGCGCGAAAGGGGGCGCAAGGCTACACCTTC. This encodes CASSLARKGAQGYTF.

The chain joins TRBV28 to TRBJ2-3, with D maybe TRBD2 (5 bases). The CDR3 has 20 residues. V was shortened by 3 bases and J by 1 base, with 26 bases between the two germline ends. Germline V gives CDR1 MDHEN, CDR2 SYDVKM. The CDR3 protein is CASSFPPAGFWGIGTDTQYF. DNA for the CDR3: TGTGCCAGCAGTTTTCCCCCGGCGGGTTTCTGGGGTATAGGCACAGATACGCAGTATTTT. Looking up the rest from reference TRBV28 and TRBJ2-3 gives the full variable domain: DVKVTQSSRYLVKRTGEKVFLECVQDMDHENMFWYRQDPGLGLRLIYFSYDVKMKEKGDIPEGYSVSREKKERFSLILESASTNQTSMYLCASSFPPAGFWGIGTDTQYFGPGTRLTVL.

This chain uses TRBV18 with TRBJ2-2; D not certain. The germline V gene encodes CDR1 KGHSH and CDR2 LQKENI. CDR3 length equals 15 residues. V lost 6 bases, J lost 4 bases, and 15 bases lay in between. The CDR3 protein is CASSYNPVLTGELFF. The CDR3 DNA is TGTGCCAGCTCTTACAATCCTGTCCTCACCGGGGAGCTGTTTTTT.

V is TRBV28 and J is TRBJ2-7; unclear D gene. The germline V gene has CDR1 MDHEN and CDR2 SYDVKM. The V gene lost 8 bases and the J gene lost 2 bases, with 10 bases spanning the gap. This CDR3 has 12 amino acids. The CDR3 region has the DNA TGTGCCAGCCTAGACGGAACCTACGAGCAGTACTTC. Amino acid sequence: CASLDGTYEQYF.

The rearrangement joins TRBV9 to TRBJ2-3; possible D gene TRBD2, 5 bases. The CDR3 extends over 16 amino acids. Trimming left V 0 bases short and J 2 bases short, with 13 bases between. Germline-derived CDR1 and CDR2 are SGDLS and YYNGEE. The CDR3: CASSVGRGPLTDTQYF. The DNA of the CDR3 is TGTGCCAGCAGCGTAGGGCGAGGGCCGCTCACAGATACGCAGTATTTT.

This chain connects TRBV28 to TRBJ1-5; 9 bases are shared with TRBD1. CDR3 length: 18 residues. The V and J ends lost 2 bases and 0 bases, in that order; junction bases with no gene match: 8. Per the germline V gene, CDR1 is MDHEN and CDR2 is SYDVKM. The CDR3 region has the DNA TGTGCCAGCAGTTTAGAGGGGGGACAGGGCGGTAGCAATCAGCCCCAGCATTTT. The encoded protein is CASSLEGGQGGSNQPQHF.